The 18 T cell receptor beta chains below come from one sample, sequenced in a study of PD-1 blockade in classical Hodgkin lymphoma (dated by TCRdb to 2019 to 2021). Libraries were built with the immunoSEQ multiplex PCR assay. TCRdb took this table from immuneACCESS and kept in-frame rearrangements with V and J called. Such tables lack part of the clones; where checked against another copy, unresolved V genes explain under half of the gap, and the rest is unexplained. The sample has more than 15,000 clones on record, around 81% of them singletons. Approximately 1.2% of the sample lies in the top ten. What this sample's time point label stands for: newly diagnosed, previously untreated cHL patient sample. A Miltenyi CD4+ T cell isolation kit was used for magnetic negative selection to purify CD4+ T cells from thawed PBMCs. The sample taken for sequencing was CD4+ T cells from blood. These TCRs come from a human donor with classical Hodgkin lymphoma.

This clone was seen a single time. This sequence joins TRBV7-2 and TRBJ2-7; possible D gene TRBD1, 6 bases. The CDR3 totals 15 residues. The V gene's germline CDR1 is SGHTA and CDR2 FQGNSA. Trimming stripped 0 bases from V and 5 bases from J, with 14 bases between. As DNA, the CDR3 is TGTGCCAGCAGCTTAGCGGTTGCACAGGGCCACGAGCAGTACTTC. Translated: CASSLAVAQGHEQYF.

This chain connects TRBV29-1 to TRBJ2-6; no reliable D call. The CDR3 runs to 13 residues. Per the germline V gene, CDR1 is SQVTM and CDR2 is ANQGSEA. Trimming left V 5 bases short and J 2 bases short, with 7 bases between. The CDR3, as DNA: TGCAGCGTTAGGGAAGCTGGGGCCAACGTCCTGACTTTC. It yields the protein CSVREAGANVLTF.

The CDR3 is CASSMSYSGSSYNEQFF. The CDR3 DNA is TGTGCCAGTAGTATGTCCTATAGCGGGAGCTCCTACAATGAGCAGTTCTTC. The gene calls are TRBV19 and TRBJ2-1; TRBD2 agrees at 9 bases. This CDR3 comprises 17 residues. After removal of 3 bases from V and 0 bases from J, the junction contained 6 bases not matched to a gene. The germline V gene has CDR1 LNHDA and CDR2 SQIVND (reference sequence).

This sequence joins TRBV28 and TRBJ2-5; TRBD1 matches at 8 bases. Germline trimming cut 5 bases from V and 2 bases from J; bases unmatched to any gene: 10. The V gene's germline CDR1 is MDHEN and CDR2 SYDVKM. This CDR3 is 16 amino acids long. The CDR3 protein is CASSTWTGTLQETQYF. The CDR3 bases are TGTGCCAGCAGTACCTGGACAGGGACCCTACAAGAGACCCAGTACTTC.

This clone came up a few times. The genes are TRBV2 and TRBJ2-2, with D possibly being TRBD1 (6 bases). This CDR3 spans 17 amino acids. Germline values: CDR1 SNHLY, CDR2 FYNNEI. The V and J ends lost 2 bases and 3 bases respectively, with 16 bases between them. In DNA, the CDR3 is TGTGCCAGCAGTGAACCCCCTGGGGGCGGATACACCGGGGAGCTGTTTTTT. Encoded protein: CASSEPPGGGYTGELFF.

The chain carries TRBV28 and TRBJ2-3; no reliable D call. CDR3 length: 14 residues. Germline loops: CDR1 MDHEN, CDR2 SYDVKM. Trimming stripped 2 bases from V and 1 base from J, with 7 bases between. The CDR3 sequence: CASSLIGRTDTQYF. In DNA, the CDR3 is TGTGCCAGCAGTTTAATTGGACGCACAGATACGCAGTATTTT.

The V call is TRBV18, the J call TRBJ2-3, with D uncertain. The germline gives CDR1 KGHSH, CDR2 LQKENI. The CDR3 consists of 15 residues. With 3 bases removed from V and 4 bases from J, the gap between germline ends came to 14 bases. CDR3 in DNA: TGTGCCAGCTCACCTCTGTCCAATCCCCCAGATACGCAGTATTTT. Translation gives CASSPLSNPPDTQYF.

The rearrangement joins TRBV5-1 to TRBJ2-3, with 14 bases aligning to TRBD2. This CDR3 has 16 residues. V was pared by 5 bases and J by 5 bases, with 7 bases of the junction left unmatched. Germline V CDR1 and CDR2: SGHRS, YFSETQ. The CDR3, as DNA: TGCGCCAGCAGTTCGACTAGCGGGAGGGCAGTAGATACGCAGTATTTT. This codes for CASSSTSGRAVDTQYF.

The rearrangement joins TRBV29-1 to TRBJ2-5; 10 bases are shared with TRBD2. Germline CDR1 reads SQVTM; CDR2 reads ANQGSEA. The J segment lost 5 bases and the V segment lost 4 bases, leaving 13 bases of the junction unmatched. The CDR3 runs 16 residues. DNA of the CDR3: TGCAGCGTTGTGGGATGGGCTAGCGGGAGTACGGAGACCCAGTACTTC. Amino acids: CSVVGWASGSTETQYF.

The chain has TRBV28 and TRBJ1-3; the D is unclear. The length of the CDR3 is 14 residues. Trimming removed 8 bases at V and 2 bases at J, with 13 bases between. Germline-derived CDR1 and CDR2 are MDHEN and SYDVKM. The CDR3 DNA reads as TGTGCCAGCCGCCCACGCACCCCTGGAAACACCATATATTTT. Encoded protein: CASRPRTPGNTIYF.

The chain's CDR3 is CASRTGRGLNTEAFF. The CDR3 DNA is TGTGCCAGCCGGACAGGTCGAGGCTTGAACACTGAAGCTTTCTTT. V is TRBV7-9 and J is TRBJ1-1, with 7 bases identical to TRBD1. Per germline, CDR1 SEHNR and CDR2 FQNEAQ (reference sequence). The CDR3 is 15 amino acids. J was trimmed by 0 bases and V by 8 bases; bases with no gene match: 9.

This sequence joins TRBV28 and TRBJ1-1; D is unresolved. Trimming removed 4 bases from V and 1 base from J, with 7 bases in between. The length of the CDR3 is 13 residues. Germline V CDR1 and CDR2: MDHEN, SYDVKM. The CDR3 loop is CASSSARNTEAFF. CDR3 coding DNA: TGTGCCAGCAGTTCTGCCCGGAACACTGAAGCTTTCTTT.

The rearrangement uses TRBV28 and TRBJ1-1; D may be TRBD1 (6 bases). CDR1 is MDHEN and CDR2 is SYDVKM in the germline V gene. The CDR3 has 14 amino acids. V lost 4 bases, J lost 7 bases, and 16 bases lay in between. The CDR3 bases are TGTGCCAGCAGTTCAGCGGGGGGCAGAAATGAAGCTTTCTTT. It is translated as CASSSAGGRNEAFF.

In this sample, this clone turned up once. In DNA form, the CDR3 reads TGTGCCAGCAGCTTGTTGCAGAACACTGAAGCTTTCTTT. This translates into CASSLLQNTEAFF. The V gene is TRBV5-8, the J gene TRBJ1-1; D remains ambiguous. The V and J ends lost 1 base and 1 base respectively, with 5 bases between them. Germline V CDR1 and CDR2: SGHTS, YDEGEE. The CDR3 is made up of 13 amino acids.

The chain links TRBV5-1 to TRBJ2-3, with TRBD1 matching over 7 bases. CDR1 and CDR2 (germline): SGHRS, YFSETQ. This CDR3 has 14 amino acids. The ends lost 0 bases at V and 4 bases at J; junction bases unmatched: 2. CDR3 sequence: CASSLDQGADTQYF. CDR3 bases: TGCGCCAGCAGCTTGGACCAGGGGGCAGATACGCAGTATTTT.

The sample holds a few counts of this clone. The genes are TRBV5-1 and TRBJ2-2; TRBD1 or TRBD2 may be the D gene (5 bases each). The CDR3 consists of 16 residues. The V end was cut by 5 bases, the J end by 1 base, with 15 bases between. Germline V gene sequence: CDR1 SGHRS, CDR2 YFSETQ. The CDR3 here is CASRLRGAQNTGELFF. CDR3 DNA sequence: TGCGCCAGCAGGTTGAGGGGAGCACAGAACACCGGGGAGCTGTTTTTT.

CDR3 DNA sequence: TGCGCCAGCAGCTTGGGGCTCCGGGACTCCTGGAGTGACGAGCAGTACTTC. Its protein product is CASSLGLRDSWSDEQYF. The J gene is TRBJ2-5, the V gene TRBV5-1; weak D call: TRBD2 (6 bases). Near its end, the DNA agrees better with TRBJ2-7, so the J call may be wrong. This CDR3 region has 17 residues. Germline values: CDR1 SGHRS, CDR2 YFSETQ.

This chain joins TRBV6-4 and TRBJ2-7; 8 bases agree with TRBD2. The junction had 8 bases not matched to a gene; V was cut back by 0 bases and J by 1 base. Germline CDR1 and CDR2: MRHNA and SNTAGT. The CDR3 spans 17 residues. CDR3 sequence reads: CASSDSIGGGRSYEQYF. The CDR3 region has the DNA TGTGCCAGCAGTGACTCGATCGGTGGCGGGAGGTCCTACGAGCAGTACTTC.